A single sample gave rise to the 30 T cell receptor beta chains below, sequenced in a study of beta chain features in type 1 diabetes. Study-level findings and limits: Shorter TCRB CDR3s, moderately but significantly so, marked every one of the four CD4+ subsets in Type 1 diabetes patients.

Isolated RNA was reverse transcribed in full, so expressed TCRB transcripts were sequenced. Assay: immunoSEQ multiplex PCR; the TCRdb copy retains only in-frame clones and omits some. Of 240,000 or so clones in the sample, around 20% were seen once. These receptors have no known antigen. The sequenced sample consisted of naive CD4+ T cells from blood. All receptors derive from a woman between 40 and 50 years old with type 1 diabetes.

This clone was seen more than once but under ten times. The rearrangement links TRBV18 to TRBJ2-3; the D gene is possibly TRBD2 (5 bases). Germline lookup yields CDR1 KGHSH and CDR2 LQKENI. The CDR3 loop spans 13 amino acids. Trimming removed 5 bases from V and 5 bases from J, with 11 bases in between. CDR3 region: CASSEEDGDTQYF. CDR3 coding DNA: TGTGCCAGCTCAGAGGAGGACGGAGATACGCAGTATTTT. The complete variable domain, with remaining parts taken from reference TRBV18 and TRBJ2-3, reads NAGVMQNPRHLVRRRGQEARLRCSPMKGHSHVYWYRQLPEEGLKFMVYLQKENIIDESGMPKERFSAEFPKEGPSILRIQQVVRGDSAAYFCASSEEDGDTQYFGPGTRLTVL.

V gene TRBV9 combines with J gene TRBJ1-2, with D perhaps TRBD1 (6 bases). The CDR3 runs to 12 residues. Germline V gene data show CDR1 as SGDLS and CDR2 as YYNGEE. Trimming cost V 3 bases and J 7 bases, with 10 bases left between them. CDR3 loop: CASSATGFGYTF. CDR3 DNA sequence: TGTGCCAGCAGCGCTACAGGGTTTGGCTACACCTTC.

This clone was picked up a small number of times. The V gene is TRBV9, the J gene TRBJ2-3; a weak D match, TRBD1 (6 bases). Germline CDR1 reads SGDLS; CDR2 reads YYNGEE. V was trimmed by 4 bases and J by 0 bases, leaving 9 bases between them. The CDR3 loop spans 14 amino acids. The CDR3 region is CASSWDKSTDTQYF. The CDR3 bases are TGTGCCAGCAGCTGGGACAAGAGCACAGATACGCAGTATTTT. The full variable domain, its missing parts supplied by reference TRBV9 and TRBJ2-3, is DSGVTQTPKHLITATGQRVTLRCSPRSGDLSVYWYQQSLDQGLQFLIQYYNGEERAKGNILERFSAQQFPDLHSELNLSSLELGDSALYFCASSWDKSTDTQYFGPGTRLTVL.

This clone was detected a few times. The V gene is TRBV20-1, the J gene TRBJ2-1; unclear D gene. V was clipped by 2 bases and J by 7 bases, with 6 bases between them. The CDR3 has 11 amino acids. Per the germline V gene, CDR1 is DFQATT and CDR2 is SNEGSKA (reference sequence). The CDR3 bases are TGCAGTGCTAGACCAACAAATGAGCAGTTCTTC. Translated, it gives CSARPTNEQFF.

This chain uses TRBV9 with TRBJ2-7, with D maybe TRBD2 (5 bases). Germline CDR1 reads SGDLS; CDR2 reads YYNGEE. CDR3 length equals 14 residues. V gave up 0 bases and J gave up 4 bases, with 11 bases separating them. Here the CDR3 DNA reads TGTGCCAGCAGCGTAGCGGGGATAGGATACGAGCAGTACTTC. Translating it yields CASSVAGIGYEQYF.

Only a few counts were recorded for this clone. The V gene is TRBV28, the J gene TRBJ2-7, with 10 nucleotides matching TRBD1. Trimming removed 7 bases from V and 2 bases from J; junction bases left unmatched: 5. The CDR3 is made up of 14 amino acids. The germline CDR1 and CDR2 sequences are MDHEN and SYDVKM. The CDR3 bases are TGTGCCAGCAAGACCGGGACAGGGGCCTACGAGCAGTACTTC. Amino acid sequence: CASKTGTGAYEQYF. The entire variable domain, with the rest obtained from reference TRBV28 and TRBJ2-7, is as follows: DVKVTQSSRYLVKRTGEKVFLECVQDMDHENMFWYRQDPGLGLRLIYFSYDVKMKEKGDIPEGYSVSREKKERFSLILESASTNQTSMYLCASKTGTGAYEQYFGPGTRLTVT.

The gene calls are TRBV2 and TRBJ2-4, with 7 bases identical to TRBD2. CDR1 is SNHLY and CDR2 is FYNNEI in the germline V gene. The CDR3 has 13 amino acids. Trimming took 6 bases from V and 7 from J; bases not matched to a gene: 6. The CDR3 is CASRGSGRNIQYF. The CDR3 bases are TGTGCCAGCAGGGGGTCCGGGAGGAACATTCAGTACTTC.

This clone was seen only a few times. The chain recombines TRBV19 with TRBJ2-1, with D maybe TRBD2 (5 bases). The CDR3 runs to 15 residues. Germline V CDR1 and CDR2: LNHDA, SQIVND (reference sequence). Between the trimmed V and J ends, which lost 7 bases and 8 bases, there was a span of 21 bases. CDR3 bases: TGTGCCAGTACTCCCGGGGTGCCGGGGAATGATGAGCAGTTCTTC. Translating gives CASTPGVPGNDEQFF.

As to this clone: The same CDR3 can be traced to other DNA sequences in this sample. The chain uses TRBV19 and TRBJ2-1; 7 bases map to TRBD2. Germline CDR1 and CDR2: LNHDA and SQIVND (reference sequence). The CDR3 length is 15 residues. The V gene end was trimmed by 5 bases and the J gene end by 0 bases; junction bases not matched to a gene: 4. The DNA for the CDR3 is TGTGCCAGTAGTCCCCAGCGGGACTCCTACAATGAGCAGTTCTTC. Translated, it gives CASSPQRDSYNEQFF. Using reference TRBV19 and TRBJ2-1 for the parts outside the CDR3, the full variable domain is DGGITQSPKYLFRKEGQNVTLSCEQNLNHDAMYWYRQDPGQGLRLIYYSQIVNDFQKGDIAEGYSVSREKKESFPLTVTSAQKNPTAFYLCASSPQRDSYNEQFFGPGTRLTVL.

The J gene is TRBJ2-1, the V gene TRBV20-1; maybe TRBD1 (6 bases). Germline assignment: CDR1 DFQATT and CDR2 SNEGSKA (reference sequence). The CDR3 runs to 11 residues. V lost 6 bases, J lost 13 bases, and 16 bases lay in between. The CDR3 loop is CSATPGQDQFF. CDR3 in DNA: TGCAGTGCGACTCCGGGACAAGATCAGTTCTTC.

This clone has just a few counts. This chain links TRBV20-1 with TRBJ1-1; D uncertain. The CDR3 covers 11 residues. V dropped 6 bases and J dropped 5 bases, with 10 bases sitting between them. The V gene's germline CDR1 is DFQATT and CDR2 SNEGSKA (reference sequence). In nucleotides, the CDR3 is TGCAGTGCCCTTTCACGGACTGAAGCTTTCTTT. Translation gives CSALSRTEAFF.

This clone was detected a few times. The V call is TRBV13, the J call TRBJ2-5; 8 positions match TRBD1. The CDR3 sequence is 13 residues long. Germline V gives CDR1 PRHDT, CDR2 FYEKMQ (reference sequence). V lost 5 bases and J lost 5; bases outside the gene matches: 4. CDR3 DNA sequence: TGTGCCAGCAGCCCCAGGACAGGGGAGACCCAGTACTTC. Its protein is CASSPRTGETQYF.

CDR3 nucleotide sequence: TGTGCCTGGAGTCCAGGACTAGCGGGAGATAATGAGCAGTTCTTC. Amino acid sequence: CAWSPGLAGDNEQFF. The genes are TRBV30 and TRBJ2-1; 13 bases are a match to TRBD2. Unmatched junction bases numbered 5, after V lost 2 bases and J lost 7 bases. Germline CDR1 and CDR2: GTSNPN and SVGIG (reference sequence). The CDR3 loop spans 15 amino acids.

This clone came up a few times. The chain employs TRBV5-1 and TRBJ2-2; D possibly corresponds to TRBD2 (5 bases). V lost 5 bases, J lost 3 bases, and 8 bases lay in between. This CDR3 comprises 13 residues. Germline V lookup: CDR1 SGHRS, CDR2 YFSETQ. The DNA for the CDR3 is TGCGCCAGCAGACGAGCGGACACCGGGGAGCTGTTTTTT. This translates into CASRRADTGELFF.

The V call is TRBV5-1, the J call TRBJ2-2; a weak D match, TRBD2 (5 bases). Germline values: CDR1 SGHRS, CDR2 YFSETQ. The ends were cut back, 4 bases at V and 9 bases at J, with 10 bases in the middle. CDR3 size: 12 residues. The CDR3 sequence is CASSGENRELFF. CDR3 DNA: TGCGCCAGCAGCGGGGAGAACCGGGAGCTGTTTTTT. Variable domain in full (rest from reference TRBV5-1 and TRBJ2-2): KAGVTQTPRYLIKTRGQQVTLSCSPISGHRSVSWYQQTPGQGLQFLFEYFSETQRNKGNFPGRFSGRQFSNSRSEMNVSTLELGDSALYLCASSGENRELFFGEGSRLTVL.

This rearrangement joins TRBV6-1 to TRBJ1-2; D remains unclear. The CDR3 covers 14 residues. The germline V gene encodes CDR1 MNHNS and CDR2 SASEGT. Trimming left V 0 bases short and J 8 bases short, with 13 bases between. CDR3 in amino acids: CASSEALLVPGYTF. DNA for the CDR3: TGTGCCAGCAGTGAAGCGCTACTCGTCCCGGGCTACACCTTC.

The chain is built from TRBV6-5 and TRBJ2-5, with 7 positions matching TRBD1. The CDR3 runs 14 residues. The germline V gene encodes CDR1 MNHEY and CDR2 SVGAGI. J was trimmed by 5 bases and V by 5 bases; bases with no gene match: 8. The CDR3 spells CASSRMTGSETQYF. As DNA, the CDR3 is TGTGCCAGCAGTCGGATGACAGGGAGTGAGACCCAGTACTTC.

CDR3 DNA sequence: TGTGCCTGGAGTCCCGACAGACGGGTCGGCTACACCTTC. It codes for CAWSPDRRVGYTF. The V call is TRBV30, the J call TRBJ1-2; D may be TRBD1 (5 bases). This CDR3 is 13 amino acids long. Trimming took 2 bases from V and 8 from J, leaving 15 bases between them. Germline V gives CDR1 GTSNPN, CDR2 SVGIG (reference sequence).

This clone was detected a few times. V is TRBV7-3 and J is TRBJ2-1; 9 positions match TRBD1. Germline CDR1 and CDR2: SGHTA and FQGTGA. This CDR3 has 15 residues. V lost 5 bases and J lost 9; bases outside the gene matches: 11. The chain's CDR3 is CASSPRTGAVSEQFF. The DNA for the CDR3 is TGTGCCAGCAGCCCCCGGACAGGGGCTGTGAGTGAGCAGTTCTTC.

This clone was counted a few times. The CDR3 spells CASRPWTGAAGELFF. The CDR3 DNA reads as TGTGCCAGCAGACCTTGGACAGGGGCGGCCGGGGAGCTGTTTTTT. The chain joins TRBV7-9 to TRBJ2-2; 9 nucleotides match TRBD1. Germline values: CDR1 SEHNR, CDR2 FQNEAQ (reference sequence). The CDR3 is 15 residues long. The trim removed 6 bases at V and 6 bases at J, leaving 8 bases unmatched.

The chain couples TRBV28 to TRBJ1-1; 10 bases line up with TRBD1. The germline CDR1 and CDR2 sequences are MDHEN and SYDVKM. The CDR3 runs to 17 residues. V lost 5 bases to trimming and J lost 11 bases; unmatched junction nucleotides: 20. The CDR3 DNA reads as TGTGCCAGCAGTCCGACCGGGACAGGGGCCGACCTCATCGGCGCTTTCTTT. It specifies CASSPTGTGADLIGAFF. Together with reference TRBV28 and TRBJ1-1, the CDR3 gives the full variable domain: DVKVTQSSRYLVKRTGEKVFLECVQDMDHENMFWYRQDPGLGLRLIYFSYDVKMKEKGDIPEGYSVSREKKERFSLILESASTNQTSMYLCASSPTGTGADLIGAFFGQGTRLTVV.

There are a few counts of this clone. The rearrangement joins TRBV29-1 to TRBJ1-1; 12 bases map to TRBD1. V lost 7 bases and J lost 5; bases outside the gene matches: 5. The CDR3 runs to 13 residues. CDR1 SQVTM and CDR2 ANQGSEA come from the germline V gene. The CDR3 loop is CSGDRGQGTEAFF. The DNA of the CDR3 is TGCAGCGGGGACAGGGGGCAAGGGACTGAAGCTTTCTTT.

In its sample, this clone was seen a few times. The V call is TRBV5-1, the J call TRBJ2-1; 10 nucleotides match TRBD1. V dropped 3 bases and J dropped 7; count of bases not matched to a gene: 7. The CDR3 runs 15 residues. Per the germline V gene, CDR1 is SGHRS and CDR2 is YFSETQ. CDR3 sequence (DNA): TGCGCCAGCAGCTCCGGGACAGGGGAGGTAAATGAGCAGTTCTTC. Its translation is CASSSGTGEVNEQFF.

This clone was found a few times. The rearrangement joins TRBV19 to TRBJ1-2, with 8 nucleotides matching TRBD1. Germline V gives CDR1 LNHDA, CDR2 SQIVND (reference sequence). This CDR3 has 16 residues. V was clipped by 9 bases and J by 4 bases; unmatched bases: 16. CDR3 loop: CASSKTGADILYGYTF. The CDR3 nucleotides are TGTGCCAGCTCTAAGACAGGGGCTGATATCCTCTATGGCTACACCTTC.

A note on this clone: One junction end disagrees with the germline gene, perhaps due to a read error. This chain uses TRBV5-6 with TRBJ1-5, with 9 bases lining up with TRBD1. This CDR3 has 15 residues. Germline CDR1 SGHDT, CDR2 YYEEEE. The CDR3 sequence: CASSLDRGSFKAQHF. In DNA, the CDR3 is TGTGCCAGCAGTTTGGACAGGGGAAGTTTCAAGGCCCAGCATTTT.

The chain links TRBV29-1 to TRBJ1-2, with D unresolved. Germline CDR1 reads SQVTM; CDR2 reads ANQGSEA. The CDR3 extends over 8 amino acids. Trimming shortened V by 7 bases and J by 6 bases, and 3 bases separated the two germline ends. The CDR3, as DNA: TGCAGCGCAGATGGCTACACCTTC. Protein product: CSADGYTF.

The chain carries TRBV28 and TRBJ1-5, with 7 bases lining up with TRBD1. With 2 bases clipped from V and 0 bases from J, the junction kept 1 base outside the gene matches. Germline CDR1 is MDHEN and CDR2 is SYDVKM. The length of the CDR3 is 15 residues. The CDR3 DNA follows: TGTGCCAGCAGTTTAGGACAGGTTAGCAATCAGCCCCAGCATTTT. This encodes CASSLGQVSNQPQHF.

The chain joins TRBV18 to TRBJ2-1, with D tentatively TRBD2 (5 bases). Per the germline V gene, CDR1 is KGHSH and CDR2 is LQKENI. CDR3 length: 16 residues. V shed 3 bases and J shed 6 bases, with 18 bases lying between them. The CDR3 loop reads CASSPQEVAKGNEQFF. The CDR3 coding sequence is TGTGCCAGCTCACCCCAGGAGGTAGCAAAGGGCAATGAGCAGTTCTTC.

Only a few counts were recorded for this clone. The chain has TRBV29-1 and TRBJ2-1; D might be TRBD2 (6 bases). In germline, CDR1 is SQVTM, CDR2 ANQGSEA. Trimming took off 4 bases at V and 12 bases at J, with 22 bases between the two ends. The CDR3 runs 14 residues. Here the CDR3 DNA reads TGCAGCGTTGGGTTGCGAGTGGAGGGTTTAAGGCAGTTCTTC. Translation: CSVGLRVEGLRQFF.

V is TRBV30 and J is TRBJ1-5; D gene ambiguous. Germline V CDR1 and CDR2: GTSNPN, SVGIG (reference sequence). V lost 0 bases, J lost 7 bases, and 13 bases lay in between. This CDR3 is built from 14 residues. CDR3 DNA: TGTGCCTGGAGTGTTATGACTTCGGGACAGCCCCAGCATTTT. Its translation: CAWSVMTSGQPQHF.